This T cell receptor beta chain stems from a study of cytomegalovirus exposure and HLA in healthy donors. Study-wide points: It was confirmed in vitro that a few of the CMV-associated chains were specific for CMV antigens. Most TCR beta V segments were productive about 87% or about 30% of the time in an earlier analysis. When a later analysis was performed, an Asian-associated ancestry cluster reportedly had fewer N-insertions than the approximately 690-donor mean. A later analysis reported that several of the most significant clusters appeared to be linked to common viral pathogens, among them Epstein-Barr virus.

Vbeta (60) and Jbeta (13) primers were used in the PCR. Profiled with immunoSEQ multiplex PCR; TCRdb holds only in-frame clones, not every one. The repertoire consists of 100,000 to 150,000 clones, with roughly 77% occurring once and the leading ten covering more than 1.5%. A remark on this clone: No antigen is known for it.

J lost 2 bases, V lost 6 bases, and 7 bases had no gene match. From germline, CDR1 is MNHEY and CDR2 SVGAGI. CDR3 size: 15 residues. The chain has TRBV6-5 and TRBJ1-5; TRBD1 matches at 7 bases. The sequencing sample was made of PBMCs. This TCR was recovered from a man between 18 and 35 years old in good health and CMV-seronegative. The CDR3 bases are TGTGCCAGCAGCCCCAGGGGGGTCGGCAATCAGCCCCAGCATTTT. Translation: CASSPRGVGNQPQHF.